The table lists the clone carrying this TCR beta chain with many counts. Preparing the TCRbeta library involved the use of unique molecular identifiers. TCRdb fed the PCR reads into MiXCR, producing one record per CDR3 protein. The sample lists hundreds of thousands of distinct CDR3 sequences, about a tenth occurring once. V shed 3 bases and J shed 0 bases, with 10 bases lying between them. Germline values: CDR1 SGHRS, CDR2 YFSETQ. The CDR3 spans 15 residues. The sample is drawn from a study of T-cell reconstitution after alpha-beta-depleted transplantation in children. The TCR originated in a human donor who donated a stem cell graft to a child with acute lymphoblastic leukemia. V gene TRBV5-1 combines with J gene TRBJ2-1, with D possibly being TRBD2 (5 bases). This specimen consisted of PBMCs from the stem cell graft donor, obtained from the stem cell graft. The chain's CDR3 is CASSSDTSSYNEQFF. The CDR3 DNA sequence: TGCGCCAGCAGCTCGGATACTAGCTCCTACAATGAGCAGTTCTTC.